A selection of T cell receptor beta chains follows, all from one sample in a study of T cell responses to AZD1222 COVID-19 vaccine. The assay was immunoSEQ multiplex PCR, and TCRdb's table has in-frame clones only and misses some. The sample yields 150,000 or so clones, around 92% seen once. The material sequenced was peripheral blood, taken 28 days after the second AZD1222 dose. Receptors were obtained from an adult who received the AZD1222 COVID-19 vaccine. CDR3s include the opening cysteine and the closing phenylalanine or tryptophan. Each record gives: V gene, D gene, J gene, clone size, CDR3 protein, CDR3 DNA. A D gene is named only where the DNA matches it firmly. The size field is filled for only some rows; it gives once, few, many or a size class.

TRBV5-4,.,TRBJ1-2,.,CASSLRTVGGYGYTF,TGTGCCAGCAGCTTGCGGACAGTGGGTGGCTATGGCTACACCTTC
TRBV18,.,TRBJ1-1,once,CASSPNEFEAFF,TGTGCCAGCTCACCCAATGAATTTGAAGCTTTCTTT
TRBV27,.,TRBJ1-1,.,CASSHGQSRPYTEAFF,TGTGCCAGCAGCCACGGACAGTCCCGGCCATACACTGAAGCTTTCTTT
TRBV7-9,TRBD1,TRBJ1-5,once,CASSSDRGGNQPQHF,TGTGCCAGCAGTTCGGACAGGGGAGGCAATCAGCCCCAGCATTTT
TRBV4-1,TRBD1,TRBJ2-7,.,CASSQRQGMAREQYF,TGCGCCAGCAGCCAAAGACAGGGGATGGCTAGGGAGCAGTACTTC
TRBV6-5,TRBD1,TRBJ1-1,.,CASSQGALNTEAFF,TGTGCCAGCAGTCAGGGGGCGTTGAACACTGAAGCTTTCTTT
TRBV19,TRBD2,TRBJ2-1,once,CASKQLAGSYNEQFF,TGTGCCAGTAAACAACTAGCGGGCTCCTACAATGAGCAGTTCTTC
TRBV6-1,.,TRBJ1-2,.,CASSLDSAPYGYTF,TGTGCCAGCAGCCTCGATAGCGCCCCCTATGGCTACACCTTC
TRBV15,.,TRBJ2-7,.,CATSRGSLAKQYF,TGTGCCACCAGCAGAGGGAGTCTAGCTAAGCAGTACTTC
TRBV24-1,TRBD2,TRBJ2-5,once,CATSDPGASGTGGETQYF,TGTGCCACCAGTGATCCTGGTGCTAGCGGCACTGGAGGTGAGACCCAGTACTTC
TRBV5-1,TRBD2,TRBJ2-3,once,CASSLRELAGGTDTQYF,TGCGCCAGCAGCTTGAGAGAGCTAGCGGGAGGGACAGATACGCAGTATTTT
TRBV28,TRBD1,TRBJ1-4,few,CASSPGGPLDEKLFF,TGTGCCAGCAGTCCAGGGGGTCCGTTGGATGAAAAACTGTTTTTT
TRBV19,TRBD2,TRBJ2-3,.,CASSISSGRLADTQYF,TGTGCCAGTAGTATCTCTAGCGGGAGACTCGCAGATACGCAGTATTTT
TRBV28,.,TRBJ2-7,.,CASSWPSGEQYF,TGTGCCAGCAGTTGGCCGAGCGGTGAGCAGTACTTC
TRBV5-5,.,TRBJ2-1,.,CASSLGASEQFF,TGTGCCAGCAGCTTGGGAGCGAGTGAGCAGTTCTTC
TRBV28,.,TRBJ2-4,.,CASRPGVKNIQYF,TGTGCCAGTAGACCCGGCGTCAAAAACATTCAGTACTTC
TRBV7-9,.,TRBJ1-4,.,CASSWTVTATNEKLFF,TGTGCCAGCAGCTGGACAGTTACTGCAACTAATGAAAAACTGTTTTTT
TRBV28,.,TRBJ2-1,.,CATSGGGHEREQFF,TGTGCCACCTCAGGGGGAGGACACGAACGTGAGCAGTTCTTC
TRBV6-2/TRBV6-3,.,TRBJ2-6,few,CASSLQGSGANVLTF,TGTGCCAGCAGTCTACAGGGATCTGGGGCCAACGTCCTGACTTTC
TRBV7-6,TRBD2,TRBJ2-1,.,CASSLLLADGTSAYNEQFF,TGTGCCAGCAGCTTGTTGTTAGCCGACGGGACTAGCGCGTACAATGAGCAGTTCTTC
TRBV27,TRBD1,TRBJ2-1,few,CASSRRQGGSNNEQFF,TGTGCCAGCAGTCGAAGACAGGGGGGATCGAACAATGAGCAGTTCTTC
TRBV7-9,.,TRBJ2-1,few,CASSPRGSGYNEQFF,TGTGCCAGCAGCCCCCGGGGATCGGGTTACAATGAGCAGTTCTTC
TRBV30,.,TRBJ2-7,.,CAWSALTRLGEQYF,TGTGCCTGGAGTGCCCTGACTCGGCTTGGGGAGCAGTACTTC
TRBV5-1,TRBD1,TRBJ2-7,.,CASSLEGGWDRGSYEQYF,TGCGCCAGCAGCTTGGAAGGGGGTTGGGACAGGGGTTCTTACGAGCAGTACTTC
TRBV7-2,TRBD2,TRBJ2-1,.,CASSLALAGPNEQFF,TGTGCCAGCAGCTTAGCGCTAGCGGGTCCTAATGAGCAGTTCTTC
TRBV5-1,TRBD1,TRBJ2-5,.,CASSLQGGKETQYF,TGCGCCAGCAGCCTACAGGGGGGAAAAGAGACCCAGTACTTC